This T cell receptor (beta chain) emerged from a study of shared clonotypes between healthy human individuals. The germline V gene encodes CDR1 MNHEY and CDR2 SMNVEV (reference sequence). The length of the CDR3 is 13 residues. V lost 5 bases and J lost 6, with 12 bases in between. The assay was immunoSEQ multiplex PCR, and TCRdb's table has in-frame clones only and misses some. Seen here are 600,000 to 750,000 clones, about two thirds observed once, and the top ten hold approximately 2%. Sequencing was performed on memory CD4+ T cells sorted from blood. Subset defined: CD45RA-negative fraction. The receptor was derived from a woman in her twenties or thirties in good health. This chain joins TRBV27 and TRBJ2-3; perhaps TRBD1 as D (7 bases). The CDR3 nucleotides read TGTGCCAGCAGTCCAGGGGGGCAGGATACGCAGTATTTT. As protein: CASSPGGQDTQYF.